This T cell receptor beta chain was documented in a study of T-cell reconstitution after alpha-beta-depleted transplantation in children. Germline V gene lookup returns CDR1 SGHAT and CDR2 FQNNGV. The length of the CDR3 is 16 residues. Deletions cut 4 bases from V and 0 bases from J, with 16 bases between. Unique molecular identifiers were used in preparing the TCRbeta library. MiXCR, run by TCRdb on the PCR reads, gives a single entry per CDR3 protein. The sample includes hundreds of thousands of distinct CDR3 sequences, approximately 15% of them seen just once. A few counts support this clonotype. The material was PBMCs, mostly from graft donor cells, obtained 360 days after TCRalphabeta/CD19-depleted stem cell transplant. V and J are TRBV11-2 and TRBJ2-7; D might be TRBD1 (6 bases). The sequence was collected from a male patient between 10 and 17 years old who had a stem cell transplant for acute lymphoblastic leukemia, so the T cells may come from the graft donor. DNA of the CDR3: TGTGCCAGCAGCTCTTTCCGGACAGCTAGCTCCTACGAGCAGTACTTC. Translating it yields CASSSFRTASSYEQYF.